This TCR beta chain was captured by sequencing in a study of post-analysis software for immune sequencing data. Overall study findings and caveats: Controls had lower frequencies than patients of about 5 TRBV segments, which included TRBV5-6, TRBV5-1 and TRBV20-1.

This CDR3 region has 18 residues. The germline V gene encodes CDR1 DFQATT and CDR2 SNEGSKA (reference sequence). V lost 2 bases to trimming and J lost 5 bases; unmatched junction nucleotides: 15. Researchers reported that TCR beta cDNA libraries carried unique molecular identifiers. From the PCR reads, TCRdb called clonotypes with MiXCR, one entry per CDR3 protein. Counted here are some 690,000 distinct CDR3 sequences, around 64% occurring once; the ten biggest clones make up 11%. A remark on this clonotype: Antigen: not known.

V gene TRBV20-1 combines with J gene TRBJ2-7, with 13 bases identical to TRBD2. The receptor was derived from a girl aged 2 to 10 with multiple sclerosis. Sequencing used blood. DNA of the CDR3: TGCAGTGCTAGATTGAGATACAGAGGACTAGCGGGAGTTCACGAGCAGTACTTC. Protein product: CSARLRYRGLAGVHEQYF.